The rows below give T cell receptor beta chains drawn from one sample of a study of CXCR3-negative and CXCR3-positive naive CD8 T cells. Reprocessing the 5' RACE reads, TCRdb reports a single entry for every CDR3 protein and omits DNA. Its table lists over 95,000 distinct CDR3 sequences. The sample consisted of naive CXCR3+ CD8+ T cells from blood. The receptors come from a human donor in good health. Some clones in this sample may be carry-over from other donors' samples. Each CDR3 is given with its conserved first and last residue. Each record gives: V gene, J gene, CDR3 protein.

>TRBV29-1|TRBJ2-7
CSVEDPKRGSYEQYF
>TRBV4-2|TRBJ2-7
CASSRGAGAKYF
>TRBV12-3/TRBV12-4|TRBJ2-1
CASRRGSGRALEQFF
>TRBV23-1|TRBJ2-6
CASRPRVSGANVLTF
>TRBV24-1|TRBJ1-1
CATSDLGPPKMIF
>TRBV5-1|TRBJ2-7
CASSLRQGVVVEQYF
>TRBV7-8|TRBJ2-1
CASSLGPAGNNEQFF
>TRBV6-6|TRBJ2-2
CASSYSAGGYTGELFF
>TRBV6-4|TRBJ2-3
CASSDSQGATDTQYF
>TRBV10-3|TRBJ2-1
CAISEGGNEQFF
>TRBV29-1|TRBJ2-2
CSVDEGAGDTGELFF
>TRBV7-9|TRBJ2-3
CASSPQLAGGTDTQYF
>TRBV4-1|TRBJ2-7
CASSQDPGTPDYEQYF
>TRBV28|TRBJ2-6
CASRPRVPGANVLTF
>TRBV27|TRBJ1-1
CASSSPGMNTEAFF
>TRBV25-1|TRBJ2-7
CAIGTDPVFSYEQYF
>TRBV7-6|TRBJ2-7
CASSLDLAFYEQYF
>TRBV20-1|TRBJ2-3
CSASLGLTYTDTQYF
>TRBV15|TRBJ2-1
CATSFRDFSYNEQFF
>TRBV20-1|TRBJ2-7
CSARSIGYYEQYF
>TRBV27|TRBJ1-4
CASRPGQGTEKLFF
>TRBV11-2|TRBJ2-5
CASSFTGGRGRETQYF
>TRBV2|TRBJ1-1
CASSELPGGTEAFF
>TRBV7-6|TRBJ2-3
CASSLGGAGITDTQYF
>TRBV27|TRBJ2-3
CASFSILGRGTDTQYF
>TRBV14|TRBJ2-2
CASSHRGLEGNTGELFF
>TRBV28|TRBJ2-2
CASSSVVQGYTGELFF
>TRBV13|TRBJ2-7
CASSGDRATYEQYF
>TRBV28|TRBJ2-2
CASSLLAGGTGELFF